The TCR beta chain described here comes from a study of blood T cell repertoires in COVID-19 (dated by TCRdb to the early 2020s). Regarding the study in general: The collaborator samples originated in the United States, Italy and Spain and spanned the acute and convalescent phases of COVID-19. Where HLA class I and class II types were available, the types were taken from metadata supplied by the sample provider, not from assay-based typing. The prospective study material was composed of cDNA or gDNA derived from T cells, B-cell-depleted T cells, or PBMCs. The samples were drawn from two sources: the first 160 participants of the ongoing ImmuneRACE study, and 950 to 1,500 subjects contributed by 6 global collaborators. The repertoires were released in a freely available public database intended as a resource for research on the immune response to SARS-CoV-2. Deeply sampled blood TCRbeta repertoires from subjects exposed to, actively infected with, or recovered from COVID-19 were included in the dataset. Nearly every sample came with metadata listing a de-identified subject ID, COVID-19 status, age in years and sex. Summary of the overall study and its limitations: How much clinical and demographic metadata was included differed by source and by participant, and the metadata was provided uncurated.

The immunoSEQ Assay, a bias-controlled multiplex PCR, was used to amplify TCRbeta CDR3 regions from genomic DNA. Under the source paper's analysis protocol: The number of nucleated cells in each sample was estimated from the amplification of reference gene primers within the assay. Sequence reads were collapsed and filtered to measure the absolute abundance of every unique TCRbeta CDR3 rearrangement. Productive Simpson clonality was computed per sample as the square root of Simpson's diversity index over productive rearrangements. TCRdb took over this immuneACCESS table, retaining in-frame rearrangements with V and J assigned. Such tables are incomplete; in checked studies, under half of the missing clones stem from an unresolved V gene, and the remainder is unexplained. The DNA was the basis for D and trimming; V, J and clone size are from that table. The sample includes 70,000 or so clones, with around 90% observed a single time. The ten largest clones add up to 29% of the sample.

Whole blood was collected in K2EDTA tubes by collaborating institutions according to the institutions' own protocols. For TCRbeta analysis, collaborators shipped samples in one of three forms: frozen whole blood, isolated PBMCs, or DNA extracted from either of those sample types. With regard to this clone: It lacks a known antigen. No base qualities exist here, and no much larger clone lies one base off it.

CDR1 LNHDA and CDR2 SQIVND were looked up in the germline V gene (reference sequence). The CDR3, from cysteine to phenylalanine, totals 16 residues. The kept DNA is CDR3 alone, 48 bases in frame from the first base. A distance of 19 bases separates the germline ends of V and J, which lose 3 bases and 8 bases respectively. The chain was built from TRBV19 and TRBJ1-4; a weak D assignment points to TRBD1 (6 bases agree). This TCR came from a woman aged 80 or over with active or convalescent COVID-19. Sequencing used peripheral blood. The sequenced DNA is TGTGCCAGTAGTATGATTCCGGGACAAGCAGGGGAAAAACTGTTTTTT. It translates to CASSMIPGQAGEKLFF.